This T cell receptor beta chain derives from a study of T cell responses to AZD1222 COVID-19 vaccine. Study conclusions and caveats: Possibly, clonal diversity was underestimated; donors were largely white British and included more females. Regions 160-218 and 743-854 dominated among vaccine-associated CD4 TCRs spanning spike. Close to half of all spike-specific TCRs reportedly target regions of the variants that are unmutated.

As regards this clone: Antigen specificity is unknown.

The method was immunoSEQ multiplex PCR; TCRdb's version includes in-frame clones alone and lacks a portion of them. Here the sample spans about 210,000 clones, less than 95% being singletons. The length of the CDR3 is 16 residues. J lost 6 bases, V lost 0 bases, and 7 bases had no gene match. Germline CDR1 reads LGHDT; CDR2 reads YNNKEL (reference sequence). The chain recombines TRBV3-1 (or the pseudogene TRBV3-2) with TRBJ2-3; 9 bases fit TRBD2. This receptor was identified in an adult who received the MenACWY meningococcal vaccine as a control. The material sequenced was peripheral blood, taken 28 days after the second dose of the MenACWY control vaccine. The CDR3 is CASSQDRAGGPDTQYF. The CDR3 nucleotides read TGTGCCAGCAGCCAAGATCGGGCGGGGGGGCCGGATACGCAGTATTTT.